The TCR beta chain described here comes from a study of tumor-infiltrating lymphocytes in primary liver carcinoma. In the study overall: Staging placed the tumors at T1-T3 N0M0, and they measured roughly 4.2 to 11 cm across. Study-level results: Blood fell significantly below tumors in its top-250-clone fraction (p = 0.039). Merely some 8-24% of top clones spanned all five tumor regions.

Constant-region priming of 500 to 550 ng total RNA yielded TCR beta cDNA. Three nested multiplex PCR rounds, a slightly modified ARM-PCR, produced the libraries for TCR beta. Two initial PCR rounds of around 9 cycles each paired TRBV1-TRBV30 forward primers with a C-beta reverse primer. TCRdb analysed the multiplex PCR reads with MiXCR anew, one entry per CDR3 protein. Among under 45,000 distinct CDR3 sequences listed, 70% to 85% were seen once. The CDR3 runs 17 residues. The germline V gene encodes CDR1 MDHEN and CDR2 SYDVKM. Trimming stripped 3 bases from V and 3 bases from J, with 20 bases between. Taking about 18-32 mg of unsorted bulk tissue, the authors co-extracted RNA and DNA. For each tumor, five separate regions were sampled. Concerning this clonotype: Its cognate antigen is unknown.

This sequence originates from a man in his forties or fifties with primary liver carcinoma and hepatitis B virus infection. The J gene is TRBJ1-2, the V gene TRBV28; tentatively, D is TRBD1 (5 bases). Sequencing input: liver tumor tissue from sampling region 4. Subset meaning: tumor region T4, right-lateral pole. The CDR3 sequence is CASSFAETEILYYGYTF. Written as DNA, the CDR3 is TGTGCCAGCAGTTTCGCCGAGACAGAGATTCTCTACTATGGCTACACCTTC.